The rows below give T cell receptor beta chains drawn from one sample of a study of identifying expanded T cells in peripheral blood. Profiled with immunoSEQ multiplex PCR; TCRdb holds only in-frame clones, not every one. The sample lists 80,000 to 95,000 clones; about 87% were seen once. The sample was blood. These receptors were taken from a person aged 18 to 70 in good health. The CDR3 runs from the conserved cysteine through the conserved F or W. Each record gives: clone size, D gene, CDR3 length, J gene, V gene, CDR3 protein, CDR3 DNA. A D gene is named only where the DNA matches it firmly. Not every row has a clone size; where given, it reads once, few, many or a size class.

>.|TRBD2|14|TRBJ2-4|TRBV9
CASSPGAGENIQYF
TGTGCCAGCAGTCCAGGTGCGGGGGAGAACATTCAGTACTTC
>.|.|17|TRBJ1-1|TRBV12-2
CASRSPAGQGANTEAFF
TGTGCAAGTCGCTCCCCCGCGGGACAGGGGGCGAACACTGAAGCTTTCTTT
>.|TRBD1|17|TRBJ1-5|TRBV6-1
CASSAGTATYSNQPQHF
TGTGCCAGCAGTGCCGGGACAGCGACTTATAGCAATCAGCCCCAGCATTTT
>once|.|14|TRBJ2-7|TRBV18
CASSPRGQVYEQYF
TGTGCCAGCTCACCACGCGGTCAGGTTTACGAGCAGTACTTC
>.|TRBD2|15|TRBJ2-1|TRBV10-2
CASSDELAGGGEQFF
TGCGCCAGCAGTGATGAACTAGCGGGAGGCGGGGAGCAGTTCTTC
>once|TRBD2|14|TRBJ2-3|TRBV19
CASGLAGDTDTQYF
TGTGCCAGCGGACTAGCGGGGGACACAGATACGCAGTATTTT
>.|.|15|TRBJ1-2|TRBV10-2
CASSESILSVYGYTF
TGCGCCAGCAGTGAGTCAATTTTGTCGGTCTATGGCTACACCTTC
>.|.|19|TRBJ2-6|TRBV4-2
CASSQDSRTSAEGANVLTF
TGTGCCAGCAGCCAAGATTCGAGGACCTCCGCTGAGGGGGCCAACGTCCTGACTTTC
>.|TRBD2|15|TRBJ2-1|TRBV2
CASTTGTSGRHEQFF
TGTGCCAGCACCACCGGGACTAGCGGGCGACATGAGCAGTTCTTC
>few|TRBD1|16|TRBJ2-7|TRBV9
CASSVAPGQGEYEQYF
TGTGCCAGCAGCGTAGCTCCGGGACAGGGGGAATACGAGCAGTACTTC
>.|.|15|TRBJ2-3|TRBV19
CASKVAVGITDTQYF
TGTGCCAGTAAGGTGGCAGTTGGGATTACAGATACGCAGTATTTT
>.|TRBD2|16|TRBJ2-5|TRBV6-1
CASSGRTSGREETQYF
TGTGCCAGCAGTGGGAGGACTAGCGGGAGAGAGGAGACCCAGTACTTC
>.|TRBD2|15|TRBJ2-7|TRBV27
CASSTEGLADYEQYF
TGTGCCAGCAGTACCGAAGGACTAGCGGACTACGAGCAGTACTTC
>once|.|15|TRBJ1-1|TRBV5-1
CASSLGAGMNTEAFF
TGCGCCAGCAGCTTGGGGGCAGGCATGAACACTGAAGCTTTCTTT
>.|.|12|TRBJ2-3|TRBV2
CASSEDSYTQYF
TGTGCCAGCAGTGAAGACTCTTATACGCAGTATTTT
>.|TRBD2|16|TRBJ2-7|TRBV27
CASSFRQGGSPYEQYF
TGTGCCAGCAGTTTCCGCCAGGGCGGGAGCCCCTACGAGCAGTACTTC
>few|.|13|TRBJ1-1|TRBV7-7
CASSSGQNTEAFF
TGTGCCAGCAGTTCTGGACAGAACACTGAAGCTTTCTTT
>.|TRBD2|15|TRBJ2-5|TRBV4-2
CASSQGIAGRETQYF
TGTGCCAGCAGCCAAGGGATAGCGGGTCGGGAGACCCAGTACTTC
>.|TRBD1|15|TRBJ1-6|TRBV6-1
CASSGSQGDNSPLHF
TGTGCCAGCAGTGGATCTCAGGGGGATAATTCACCCCTCCACTTT
>.|TRBD2|16|TRBJ2-7|TRBV5-1
CASSIGTSGSLYEQYF
TGCGCCAGCAGCATAGGGACTAGCGGGAGTCTCTACGAGCAGTACTTC
>.|.|19|TRBJ2-1|TRBV14
CASSPKGGGRRVEYNEQFF
TGTGCCAGCAGCCCAAAAGGTGGGGGCCGGAGGGTCGAGTACAATGAGCAGTTCTTC
>.|.|14|TRBJ2-1|TRBV27
CASSLGTGYNEQFF
TGTGCCAGCAGTCTCGGGACGGGCTACAATGAGCAGTTCTTC
>.|.|15|TRBJ2-1|TRBV15
CATSRDRTLYNEQFF
TGTGCCACCAGCAGAGATAGGACTTTATACAATGAGCAGTTCTTC
>.|.|14|TRBJ1-5|TRBV27
CASSFGVVNQPQHF
TGTGCCAGCAGTTTCGGGGTTGTAAATCAGCCCCAGCATTTT
>.|TRBD2|15|TRBJ2-1|TRBV9
CASSPGTSVDNEQFF
TGTGCCAGCAGCCCCGGGACTAGCGTCGACAATGAGCAGTTCTTC
>.|TRBD2|17|TRBJ2-1|TRBV4-2
CASSQDSREVAYNEQFF
TGTGCCAGCAGCCAAGATTCACGGGAGGTTGCCTACAATGAGCAGTTCTTC
>.|.|13|TRBJ2-5|TRBV19
CASSMSDQETQYF
TGTGCCAGTAGTATGTCCGACCAAGAGACCCAGTACTTC
>.|TRBD1|16|TRBJ1-5|TRBV6-6
CATSGGQALSNQPQHF
TGTGCTACATCGGGGGGACAGGCTTTGAGCAATCAGCCCCAGCATTTT
>few|.|14|TRBJ1-3|TRBV10-3
CAISNSPTGNTIYF
TGTGCCATCTCCAACAGCCCTACTGGAAACACCATATATTTT
>.|.|14|TRBJ2-3|TRBV7-2
CASSPQTGTDTQYF
TGTGCCAGCAGCCCCCAGACTGGCACAGATACGCAGTATTTT
>few|.|14|TRBJ1-1|TRBV6-1
CASSANRVTTEAFF
TGTGCCAGCAGCGCCAACAGGGTAACCACAGAAGCTTTCTTT
>.|.|13|TRBJ2-3|TRBV7-6
CASSLANHHTQYF
TGTGCCAGCAGCTTAGCGAACCACCATACGCAGTATTTT
>.|TRBD1|16|TRBJ2-5|TRBV4-2
CASSQRTGPLGETQYF
TGTGCCAGCAGCCAGCGGACAGGGCCCCTGGGGGAGACCCAGTACTTC
>.|.|12|TRBJ2-7|TRBV10-3
CAIGQGSYEQYF
TGTGCCATCGGCCAGGGCTCCTACGAGCAGTACTTC
>.|.|13|TRBJ2-7|TRBV15
CATSREGPLEQYF
TGTGCCACCAGCAGAGAGGGCCCTCTCGAGCAGTACTTC
>.|.|15|TRBJ2-3|TRBV7-9
CASSPGTASTDTQYF
TGTGCCAGCAGCCCCGGGACGGCTAGCACAGATACGCAGTATTTT
>.|.|16|TRBJ2-5|TRBV5-1
CASSLGASRNQETQYF
TGCGCCAGCAGCTTGGGGGCTAGCAGAAACCAAGAGACCCAGTACTTC
>.|.|16|TRBJ1-5|TRBV6-1
CASSDGAPFSNQPQHF
TGTGCCAGCAGTGACGGGGCACCCTTTAGCAATCAGCCCCAGCATTTT
>.|.|15|TRBJ2-1|TRBV27
CASSRYRSSYNEQFF
TGTGCCAGCAGCAGATACAGGAGCTCCTACAATGAGCAGTTCTTC
>.|TRBD1|15|TRBJ2-7|TRBV7-2
CASSYWTGSPGEQYF
TGTGCCAGCAGCTATTGGACAGGGTCCCCCGGCGAGCAGTACTTC
>.|TRBD2|15|TRBJ2-5|TRBV19
CASSPSAGVGETQYF
TGTGCCAGTAGTCCTTCAGCGGGAGTGGGAGAGACCCAGTACTTC
>.|.|16|TRBJ2-3|TRBV6-4
CASSDSSSWSADTQYF
TGTGCCAGCAGTGACTCGTCAAGTTGGTCGGCAGATACGCAGTATTTT
>.|.|12|TRBJ1-1|TRBV14
CASSHVNTEAFF
TGTGCCAGCAGCCATGTGAACACTGAAGCTTTCTTT
>.|TRBD1|18|TRBJ2-1|TRBV5-5
CASSWEIVDTGEYNEQFF
TGTGCCAGCAGCTGGGAAATTGTGGATACAGGGGAGTACAATGAGCAGTTCTTC
>.|.|16|TRBJ1-1|TRBV27
CASNPGARYYDTEAFF
TGTGCCAGCAACCCGGGGGCCCGATACTATGACACTGAAGCTTTCTTT